This T cell receptor beta chain was found in a study of cytomegalovirus exposure and HLA in healthy donors. For the study at large: The roughly 670 first-cohort repertoires shared a platform with the roughly 120 validation repertoires, as reported in a later analysis.

The donors were in the approximately 120-subject validation cohort, distinct from the roughly 720-subject first cohort. Clones were sequenced by immunoSEQ multiplex PCR, and TCRdb holds only the in-frame ones, with some missing. Here the sample spans some 45,000 clones, about 93% being singletons. Looked up from germline, CDR1 is SGHDN and CDR2 is FVKESK. Trimming at V came to 1 base and at J to 3 bases, leaving 13 bases not matched to a gene. CDR3 size: 19 residues. V gene TRBV14 combines with J gene TRBJ2-7, with 12 nucleotides matching TRBD2. The TCR sequence derives from a woman under 30 in good health and CMV-seropositive. The source material was PBMCs. The CDR3 DNA sequence: TGTGCCAGCAGCCAAGGTACTAGCGGGAGGCCTACGGGCTTCTACGAGCAGTACTTC. It codes for CASSQGTSGRPTGFYEQYF. The variable domain in full, with the rest retrieved from reference TRBV14 and TRBJ2-7, is EAGVTQFPSHSVIEKGQTVTLRCDPISGHDNLYWYRRVMGKEIKFLLHFVKESKQDESGMPNNRFLAERTGGTYSTLKVQPAELEDSGVYFCASSQGTSGRPTGFYEQYFGPGTRLTVT.